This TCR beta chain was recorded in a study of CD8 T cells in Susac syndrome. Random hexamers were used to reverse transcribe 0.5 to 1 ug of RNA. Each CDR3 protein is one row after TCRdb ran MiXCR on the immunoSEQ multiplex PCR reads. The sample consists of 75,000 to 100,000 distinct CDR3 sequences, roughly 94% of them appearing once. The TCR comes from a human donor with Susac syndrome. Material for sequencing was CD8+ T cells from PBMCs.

The CDR3 region is CASSLERADTQYF. CDR3 nucleotides: TGTGCCAGCAGCTTGGAACGGGCAGATACGCAGTATTTT. The chain recombines TRBV5-4 with TRBJ2-3; D gene unclear. The V and J ends lost 0 bases and 4 bases respectively, with 6 bases between them. This CDR3 contains 13 residues. From germline, CDR1 is SGHNT and CDR2 YYREEE (reference sequence).